A single sample is the source of the 24 T cell receptor beta chains below, sequenced in a study of shared clonotypes between healthy human individuals. Clones were read by immunoSEQ multiplex PCR, and TCRdb kept only the in-frame ones, dropping some. The sample records 450,000 to 500,000 clones, around 80% being singletons. The sample comprised PBMCs. These receptors originate from a woman aged 35 to 49 in good health. Some clones in this sample may be carry-over from other donors' samples.

The chain combines TRBV7-9 with TRBJ2-1, with D perhaps TRBD2 (5 bases). Germline V gene sequence: CDR1 SEHNR, CDR2 FQNEAQ (reference sequence). V dropped 7 bases and J dropped 6 bases, with 7 bases sitting between them. The CDR3 has 11 amino acids. CDR3 nucleotide sequence: TGTGCCAGCACGCTAGCCAATGAGCAGTTCTTC. Its protein product is CASTLANEQFF.

This clone was picked up a small number of times. This chain links TRBV9 with TRBJ1-4; TRBD1 might be the D (5 bases). The V end lost 3 bases, the J end lost 0 bases, and 9 bases lay between the germline ends. There are 15 residues in the CDR3. CDR1 and CDR2 from the germline V gene are SGDLS and YYNGEE. The CDR3 DNA follows: TGTGCCAGCAGCGAGGGACCCTCAACTAATGAAAAACTGTTTTTT. Its protein is CASSEGPSTNEKLFF. Together with reference TRBV9 and TRBJ1-4, the CDR3 gives the full variable domain: DSGVTQTPKHLITATGQRVTLRCSPRSGDLSVYWYQQSLDQGLQFLIQYYNGEERAKGNILERFSAQQFPDLHSELNLSSLELGDSALYFCASSEGPSTNEKLFFGSGTQLSVL.

V and J are TRBV5-5 and TRBJ2-7, with D maybe TRBD2 (7 bases). Germline lookup yields CDR1 SGHKS and CDR2 YYEKEE (reference sequence). This CDR3 has 15 amino acids. Trimming took off 0 bases at V and 4 bases at J, with 14 bases between the two ends. CDR3 nucleotide sequence: TGTGCCAGCAGCTTGGGGAGGAGCGGGACATACGAGCAGTACTTC. Its translation: CASSLGRSGTYEQYF.

The chain couples TRBV19 to TRBJ1-5, with no clear D. The germline gives CDR1 LNHDA, CDR2 SQIVND (reference sequence). V shed 4 bases and J shed 5 bases, with 6 bases lying between them. The CDR3 length is 12 residues. DNA for the CDR3: TGTGCCAGTAGTACCTTATATCAGCCCCAGCATTTT. Translation: CASSTLYQPQHF.

The chain links TRBV18 to TRBJ2-5; 7 bases align to TRBD1. Judging by the DNA end, TRBJ2-7 fits better; the J call may be wrong. CDR1 is KGHSH, CDR2 LQKENI, per germline. The CDR3 is 17 amino acids. In nucleotides, the CDR3 is TGTGCCAGCTCAAGACAGTCCCGGGGACAGCCAACCTACGAGCAGTACTTC. This sequence encodes CASSRQSRGQPTYEQYF.

There are many counts of this clone. CDR3: CASSSPGQWYGYTF. CDR3 sequence (DNA): TGTGCCAGCAGTTCCCCAGGGCAGTGGTATGGCTACACCTTC. The chain employs TRBV6-5 and TRBJ1-2, with D perhaps matching TRBD1 (5 bases). The germline V gene has CDR1 MNHEY and CDR2 SVGAGI. The V gene lost 4 bases and the J gene lost 5 bases, with 14 bases spanning the gap. The CDR3 totals 14 residues.

Here the CDR3 reads CASSLSWTKGHEQFF. The CDR3 nucleotides are TGTGCCAGCAGCTTAAGTTGGACAAAGGGTCATGAGCAGTTCTTC. This chain links TRBV7-3 with TRBJ2-1; perhaps TRBD1 as D (5 bases). The CDR3 is made up of 15 amino acids. V was pared by 1 base and J by 8 bases, with 15 bases between. Germline lookup yields CDR1 SGHTA and CDR2 FQGTGA.

The CDR3 sequence is CASSMQQGARQPQHF. CDR3 DNA: TGTGCCAGCAGCATGCAACAGGGGGCGAGACAGCCCCAGCATTTT. This sequence joins TRBV7-9 and TRBJ1-5, with 9 bases fitting TRBD1. Trimming at V came to 5 bases and at J to 7 bases, leaving 9 bases not matched to a gene. Looked up from germline, CDR1 is SEHNR and CDR2 is FQNEAQ (reference sequence). The CDR3 runs to 15 residues.

The V call is TRBV18, the J call TRBJ2-7; no definite D call. Germline assignment: CDR1 KGHSH and CDR2 LQKENI. The CDR3 length is 13 residues. Trimming removed 6 bases at V and 3 bases at J, with 12 bases between. The CDR3 sequence is CASSPSGSYEQYF. CDR3 nucleotides: TGTGCCAGCTCTCCAAGTGGTAGCTACGAGCAGTACTTC.

The chain combines TRBV10-3 with TRBJ2-7; tentatively, D is TRBD1 (5 bases). CDR1 is ENHRY and CDR2 is SYGVKD in the germline V gene. Deletions cut 4 bases from V and 9 bases from J, with 16 bases between. The CDR3 is 13 residues long. CDR3: CAISVQGLLGQYF. The CDR3, as DNA: TGTGCCATCAGTGTTCAGGGATTACTCGGGCAGTACTTC.

DNA of the CDR3: TGTGCCGGAAACAGGGCGAGCTCCTACAATGAGCAGTTCTTC. This translates into CAGNRASSYNEQFF. This chain joins TRBV2 and TRBJ2-1, with D tentatively TRBD1 (6 bases). The CDR3 contains 14 residues. The germline gives CDR1 SNHLY, CDR2 FYNNEI. Trimming removed 11 bases at V and 0 bases at J, with 14 bases between.

The chain is built from TRBV19 and TRBJ2-7, with a tentative D call TRBD2 (5 bases). Germline V lookup: CDR1 LNHDA, CDR2 SQIVND (reference sequence). The V end lost 5 bases, the J end lost 3 bases, and 14 bases lay between the germline ends. The CDR3 has 14 amino acids. The CDR3 region has the DNA TGTGCCAGTAGTGGCGGAGGCCCTATCTACGAGCAGTACTTC. This codes for CASSGGGPIYEQYF.

The J gene is TRBJ1-2, the V gene TRBV29-1, with TRBD1 matching 11 bases. The CDR3 sequence is 13 residues long. After removal of 6 bases from V and 2 bases from J, the junction contained 2 bases not matched to a gene. Per the germline V gene, CDR1 is SQVTM and CDR2 is ANQGSEA. The CDR3 sequence is CSVGDRGNYGYTF. CDR3 in DNA: TGCAGCGTCGGGGACAGGGGGAACTATGGCTACACCTTC.

The rearrangement uses TRBV18 and TRBJ2-7, with 13 nucleotides matching TRBD2. V was pared by 0 bases and J by 3 bases, with 2 bases of the junction left unmatched. This CDR3 comprises 16 residues. CDR1 and CDR2 (germline): KGHSH, LQKENI. The DNA for the CDR3 is TGTGCCAGCTCACCACCGACTAGCGGGAGGCACTACGAGCAGTACTTC. Translated: CASSPPTSGRHYEQYF. The variable domain in full, with the rest retrieved from reference TRBV18 and TRBJ2-7, is NAGVMQNPRHLVRRRGQEARLRCSPMKGHSHVYWYRQLPEEGLKFMVYLQKENIIDESGMPKERFSAEFPKEGPSILRIQQVVRGDSAAYFCASSPPTSGRHYEQYFGPGTRLTVT.

The V gene is TRBV6-1, the J gene TRBJ2-2; the match to TRBD1 covers 8 bases. The germline V gene encodes CDR1 MNHNS and CDR2 SASEGT. J gave up 9 bases and V 0 bases, and 12 bases lay outside the gene matches. The CDR3 is 17 amino acids. The CDR3 is CASSEANRGFSFRELFF. In DNA, the CDR3 is TGTGCCAGCAGTGAAGCGAACAGGGGGTTTTCTTTTCGGGAGCTGTTTTTT.

This chain connects TRBV4-1 to TRBJ2-7; D is perhaps TRBD1 or TRBD2 (7 bases each). V dropped 2 bases and J dropped 3 bases, with 11 bases sitting between them. Germline V lookup: CDR1 MGHRA, CDR2 YSYEKL. The CDR3 length is 14 residues. The CDR3 here is CASSQQGGDYEQYF. The CDR3, as DNA: TGCGCCAGCAGCCAACAGGGGGGGGACTACGAGCAGTACTTC.

CDR3 coding DNA: TGTGCCAGCAGCTCGTCCGGGACACCGAACTACGAGCAGTACTTC. Protein: CASSSSGTPNYEQYF. The V call is TRBV7-8, the J call TRBJ2-7; D is possibly TRBD1 (6 bases). This CDR3 contains 15 residues. The germline gives CDR1 SGHVS, CDR2 FQNEAQ. Trimming pared 4 bases from V and 3 bases from J, leaving 16 bases between.

This clone was found many times. The chain combines TRBV5-1 with TRBJ2-6, with D unclear. This CDR3 has 14 amino acids. Trimming removed 0 bases at V and 4 bases at J, with 5 bases between. The germline V gene has CDR1 SGHRS and CDR2 YFSETQ. In DNA form, the CDR3 reads TGCGCCAGCAGCTTGGTTGAGGGGGCCAACGTCCTGACTTTC. It translates to CASSLVEGANVLTF. The whole variable domain, filled in from reference TRBV5-1 and TRBJ2-6, reads KAGVTQTPRYLIKTRGQQVTLSCSPISGHRSVSWYQQTPGQGLQFLFEYFSETQRNKGNFPGRFSGRQFSNSRSEMNVSTLELGDSALYLCASSLVEGANVLTFGAGSRLTVL.

CDR3 sequence (DNA): TGTGCCAGCTCACCACCGGGACAGGGTCGATACGAGCAGTACTTC. This encodes CASSPPGQGRYEQYF. The rearrangement links TRBV18 to TRBJ2-7; 9 bases fit TRBD1. Germline values: CDR1 KGHSH, CDR2 LQKENI. The V gene end was trimmed by 0 bases and the J gene end by 4 bases; junction bases not matched to a gene: 4. The CDR3 consists of 15 residues.

The gene calls are TRBV25-1 and TRBJ1-3, with D maybe TRBD1 (5 bases). V was clipped by 7 bases and J by 4 bases, with 14 bases between them. The CDR3 length is 14 residues. The germline CDR1 and CDR2 sequences are MGHDK and SYGVNS. The CDR3 sequence: CASTGGSVGNTIYF. CDR3 DNA sequence: TGTGCCAGCACTGGGGGGTCGGTCGGAAACACCATATATTTT.

Here the CDR3 DNA reads TGTGCCAGCAGCTTAGGGACAGTCACAGATACGCAGTATTTT. The encoded protein is CASSLGTVTDTQYF. The chain recombines TRBV7-8 with TRBJ2-3, with D possibly TRBD1 on 6 matching bases. V lost 1 base, J lost 2 bases, and 7 bases lay in between. Germline loops: CDR1 SGHVS, CDR2 FQNEAQ. The CDR3 is 14 residues long. Supplemented by reference TRBV7-8 and TRBJ2-3, the full variable domain reads GAGVSQSPRYKVAKRGQDVALRCDPISGHVSLFWYQQALGQGPEFLTYFQNEAQLDKSGLPSDRFFAERPEGSVSTLKIQRTQQEDSAVYLCASSLGTVTDTQYFGPGTRLTVL.

This rearrangement joins TRBV30 to TRBJ1-2; D is unclear. Germline lookup yields CDR1 GTSNPN and CDR2 SVGIG (reference sequence). The CDR3 runs 10 residues. The V end was cut by 1 base, the J end by 6 bases, with 3 bases between. CDR3: CAWSGNGYTF. The CDR3, as DNA: TGTGCCTGGAGTGGCAATGGCTACACCTTC.

The chain employs TRBV28 and TRBJ1-1; perhaps TRBD1 as D (5 bases). In germline, CDR1 is MDHEN, CDR2 SYDVKM. The CDR3 length is 15 residues. V was shortened by 7 bases and J by 0 bases, with 15 bases between the two germline ends. CDR3 sequence: CASTRSGAMNTEAFF. The CDR3 DNA is TGTGCCAGCACCCGGAGTGGGGCCATGAACACTGAAGCTTTCTTT.

CDR3 protein: CASSQGRLAGAYEQYF. The DNA of the CDR3 is TGTGCCAGCAGCCAAGGAAGACTAGCGGGGGCCTACGAGCAGTACTTC. The chain has TRBV4-2 and TRBJ2-7, with 12 bases matching TRBD2. Per germline, CDR1 LGHNA and CDR2 YNFKEQ. CDR3 size: 16 residues. V lost 1 base, J lost 2 bases, and 3 bases stayed unmatched.